This T cell receptor beta chain was found in a study of blood T cell repertoires in COVID-19. Study as a whole: COVID-19 samples collected from the United States, Italy and Spain covered acute and convalescent phases. Nucleic acid was either cDNA or gDNA, and it came from T cells, B-cell-depleted T cells, or PBMCs.

V was clipped by 2 bases and J by 4 bases; unmatched bases: 2. Germline CDR1 reads SGHRS; CDR2 reads YFSETQ. This CDR3 has 16 amino acids. The table came from immunoSEQ multiplex PCR; TCRdb's copy has only in-frame clones and leaves some out. Here the sample spans under 150,000 clones, 90% being singletons. Enrolment of Seattle patients took place during active infection, and they were followed longitudinally. The TCR comes from a man in his fifties or sixties with COVID-19, enrolled during active disease. V is TRBV5-1 and J is TRBJ2-2; the match to TRBD2 covers 13 bases. The specimen was peripheral blood. The CDR3 here is CASSFGTSGATGELFF. The CDR3 DNA follows: TGCGCCAGCAGCTTCGGGACTAGCGGGGCCACCGGGGAGCTGTTTTTT.